A selection of T cell receptor beta chains follows, all from one sample in a study of blood T cell repertoires in COVID-19. Only in-frame clones appear in the TCRdb table, and some are missing; sequencing was by immunoSEQ multiplex PCR. The sample records roughly 100,000 clones, about 90% being singletons. Sequencing was performed on peripheral blood. The receptors derive from a man aged 45-60 years in a cohort sampled during active COVID-19. CDR3s include the opening cysteine and the closing phenylalanine or tryptophan. Fields, in order: V gene, D gene, J gene, clone size, CDR3 protein, CDR3 DNA. D genes are given only for firm matches. Clone size is shown for a subset of rows, as once, few, many or a class of expanded clone.

>TRBV5-1|.|TRBJ2-1|.
CASSLEGSISYNEQFF
TGCGCCAGCAGCTTGGAGGGGTCTATCTCCTACAATGAGCAGTTCTTC
>TRBV29-1|TRBD1|TRBJ2-2|.
CSTGQGSGELFF
TGCAGCACGGGACAGGGAAGTGGGGAGCTGTTTTTT
>TRBV2|TRBD1|TRBJ1-4|.
CASSRQGSTNEKLFF
TGTGCCAGCAGTCGACAGGGTTCTACTAATGAAAAACTGTTTTTT
>TRBV7-2|TRBD1|TRBJ1-4|once
CASSRWGQGALNEKLFF
TGTGCCAGCAGCCGGTGGGGACAGGGAGCACTTAATGAAAAACTGTTTTTT
>TRBV18|TRBD1|TRBJ2-6|.
CASSPGQGLTGANVLTF
TGTGCCAGCTCACCGGGACAGGGGCTGACTGGGGCCAACGTCCTGACTTTC
>TRBV7-9|TRBD1|TRBJ2-7|.
CASSPGQGPSYEQYF
TGTGCCAGCAGCCCTGGACAGGGTCCCTCCTACGAGCAGTACTTC
>TRBV5-1|TRBD1|TRBJ1-3|.
CASSHGTAPMSSGNTIYF
TGCGCCAGCAGCCACGGGACAGCGCCTATGAGCTCTGGAAACACCATATATTTT
>TRBV5-1|.|TRBJ2-1|.
CASSLGLLWAGRYNEQFF
TGCGCCAGCAGCTTGGGATTATTGTGGGCGGGGCGCTACAATGAGCAGTTCTTC
>TRBV19|.|TRBJ2-3|.
CASSTYGGDTQYF
TGTGCCAGTAGTACCTACGGTGGAGATACGCAGTATTTT
>TRBV7-2|.|TRBJ2-5|.
CASSLALQETQYF
TGTGCCAGCAGCTTAGCACTGCAAGAGACCCAGTACTTC
>TRBV6-5|.|TRBJ2-3|.
CASSPVGDTQYF
TGTGCCAGCAGTCCCGTCGGGGATACGCAGTATTTT
>TRBV9|.|TRBJ2-1|.
CASSGRGGGGEQFF
TGTGCCAGCAGCGGACGCGGGGGCGGAGGAGAGCAGTTCTTC
>TRBV24-1|TRBD1|TRBJ2-5|.
CATSDSPRGKETQYF
TGTGCCACCAGTGACTCCCCCAGGGGGAAAGAGACCCAGTACTTC
>TRBV19|.|TRBJ1-2|.
CASSIGTEYGYTF
TGTGCCAGTAGTATAGGGACAGAGTATGGCTACACCTTC
>TRBV25-1|TRBD1|TRBJ1-2|.
CASSTRGQGARNGYTF
TGTGCCAGCAGTACCAGAGGACAGGGGGCGCGAAATGGCTACACCTTC
>TRBV27|.|TRBJ1-1|.
CASRFRRGTEAFF
TGTGCCAGCAGATTCAGGAGGGGAACTGAAGCTTTCTTT
>TRBV29-1|.|TRBJ1-2|few
CSGEGGYGYTF
TGCAGCGGGGAAGGAGGCTATGGCTACACCTTC
>TRBV12-3/TRBV12-4|.|TRBJ2-1|.
CASAITRNEQFF
TGTGCCAGCGCGATTACCCGCAATGAGCAGTTCTTC
>TRBV9|.|TRBJ2-1|.
CASSVEGASDEQFF
TGTGCCAGCAGCGTAGAAGGGGCGAGCGATGAGCAGTTCTTC
>TRBV6-5|TRBD1|TRBJ2-5|.
CASSLDRVVETQYF
TGTGCCAGCAGTCTAGACAGGGTCGTAGAGACCCAGTACTTC
>TRBV2|TRBD2|TRBJ2-1|.
CASSEWGGRNEQFF
TGTGCCAGCAGTGAGTGGGGAGGGAGGAATGAGCAGTTCTTC
>TRBV7-2|.|TRBJ2-1|once
CASSPQGLGNNEQFF
TGTGCCAGCAGCCCCCAGGGGTTGGGGAACAATGAGCAGTTCTTC
>TRBV11-3|.|TRBJ1-1|.
CASTSPGGGNTEAFF
TGTGCCAGCACCTCTCCCGGGGGGGGGAACACTGAAGCTTTCTTT
>TRBV18|.|TRBJ2-1|.
CASSLQGYSYNEQFF
TGTGCCAGCTCACTACAGGGCTACTCCTACAATGAGCAGTTCTTC